This T cell receptor beta chain is from a study of T-cell reconstitution after alpha-beta-depleted transplantation in children. V was cut by 2 bases and J by 10 bases, with 17 bases left in between. There are 14 residues in the CDR3. From germline, CDR1 is GTSNPN and CDR2 SVGIG (reference sequence). Unique molecular identifiers were used in preparing the TCRbeta library. From the PCR reads, TCRdb called clonotypes with MiXCR, one entry per CDR3 protein. The sample holds 500,000 to 600,000 distinct CDR3 sequences, around 27% seen once. The chain uses TRBV30 and TRBJ1-4; the D is unclear. The origin of this receptor is a boy under two years old with Wiskott-Aldrich syndrome, due to receive a stem cell transplant. The sample was PBMCs, taken before TCRalphabeta/CD19-depleted stem cell transplant. CDR3 sequence (DNA): TGTGCCTGGAGTCGTTCCCCCCCGTCGCTAAAACTGTTTTTT. This codes for CAWSRSPPSLKLFF. The complete variable domain, with remaining parts taken from reference TRBV30 and TRBJ1-4, reads SQTIHQWPATLVQPVGSPLSLECTVEGTSNPNLYWYRQAAGRGLQLLFYSVGIGQISSEVPQNLSASRPQDRQFILSSKKLLLSDSGFYLCAWSRSPPSLKLFFGSGTQLSVL.